This TCR beta chain was captured in a study of tumor-infiltrating lymphocytes in primary liver carcinoma. Overall study context: Surgeons resected the patients' primary liver carcinomas. The study, taken as a whole, reports: The overlap of tumor-adjacent and tumor-blood pairs was smaller than that of tumor region pairs. Bulk unsorted material prevented CD4+ and CD8+ repertoire comparison. The top-250-clone fraction was significantly higher in tumors than in blood (p = 0.039).

V lost 6 bases and J lost 3, with 9 bases in between. Germline-derived CDR1 and CDR2 are MDHEN and SYDVKM. The CDR3 totals 14 residues. TCR beta cDNA was reverse-transcribed from 450 to 500 ng of total RNA. The reaction used a constant-region primer and ProtoScript II reverse transcriptase. Slightly modified ARM-PCR with three nested multiplex PCR rounds yielded TCR beta libraries. The first two PCR rounds used TRBV1-TRBV30 primers with a Cbeta primer, 10 cycles each. Via MiXCR, TCRdb re-called the multiplex PCR reads, giving one row per CDR3 protein. The data hold approximately 340,000 distinct CDR3 sequences, with about two thirds observed a single time. This clonotype was observed at least ten times. The antigen is not known. Unsorted whole blood yielded the blood RNA, and germline DNA was also extracted.

The chain recombines TRBV28 with TRBJ1-6, with D hard to call. This clonotype was sampled from a man aged 35-49 years with primary liver carcinoma and hepatitis B virus infection. Specimen: peripheral blood. CDR3 sequence reads: CASRPVYYNSPLHF. As DNA, the CDR3 is TGTGCCAGCAGACCAGTATACTATAATTCACCCCTCCACTTT.